The rows below give T cell receptor beta chains drawn from one sample of a study of shared clonotypes between healthy human individuals. Data came from immunoSEQ multiplex PCR; TCRdb stores just in-frame clones and leaves some out. The sample comprises around 1.5 million clones, roughly 98% of which are singletons, and approximately 0.44% rests with the top ten. Sequenced sample: naive CD4+ T cells sorted from blood. The receptors come from a man aged 25 to 45 in good health. CDR3s leave out the opening cysteine and the closing phenylalanine or tryptophan.

J: TRBJ2-3
V: TRBV7-2
CDR3: ASSLGPGQRSDTQY

J: TRBJ1-1
V: TRBV6-5
CDR3: ASSYSGVNTEAF

J: TRBJ2-5
V: TRBV10-3
CDR3: ATEDPSAQETQY

J: TRBJ2-7
V: TRBV28
CDR3: ASSLTGGEQY

J: TRBJ2-7
V: TRBV19
CDR3: ASSAATYEQY

J: TRBJ2-7
V: TRBV7-9
CDR3: ASSTRFYEQY

J: TRBJ2-3
V: TRBV2
CDR3: ASSDRQVTDTQY

J: TRBJ1-1
V: TRBV1
CDR3: TSSRDRGWDTEAF

J: TRBJ2-7
V: TRBV9
CDR3: ASSVAGSGDYEQY

J: TRBJ2-6
V: TRBV5-1
CDR3: ASSSGTSGPRVLT

J: TRBJ2-7
V: TRBV14
CDR3: ASSQLSAGPYEQY

J: TRBJ2-3
V: TRBV5-1
CDR3: ASSLAKAGRTDTQY

J: TRBJ1-1
V: TRBV29-1
CDR3: SVGAVNTEAF

J: TRBJ2-7
V: TRBV28
CDR3: ASSPGPYEQY

J: TRBJ2-5
V: TRBV11-2
CDR3: ASSLSRVTQY

J: TRBJ2-2
V: TRBV14
CDR3: ASSSGLAGAIPTGELF

J: TRBJ1-1
V: TRBV6-1
CDR3: ASSPGTANTEAF

J: TRBJ2-7
V: TRBV5-6
CDR3: ASSPRPEGEQY

J: TRBJ2-1
V: TRBV9
CDR3: ASSANLGQGGWF

J: TRBJ2-1
V: TRBV7-2
CDR3: ASSYKIRVGQF

J: TRBJ2-1
V: TRBV5-1
CDR3: ASSFQGPYNEQF

J: TRBJ2-1
V: TRBV19
CDR3: ASSFGTSGYNEQF

J: TRBJ2-7
V: TRBV28
CDR3: ASNPAQLRYEQY

J: TRBJ1-4
V: TRBV2
CDR3: ATATDTNEKLF

J: TRBJ2-5
V: TRBV5-1
CDR3: ASMRMGRETQY

J: TRBJ1-2
V: TRBV2
CDR3: ASSELPRGLNYGYT

J: TRBJ1-5
V: TRBV29-1
CDR3: SVRTGAGQPQH

J: TRBJ2-7
V: TRBV10-2
CDR3: ASSETWGDVPDYEQY

J: TRBJ2-7
V: TRBV18
CDR3: ASSPPRPQPYEQY

J: TRBJ2-1
V: TRBV5-4
CDR3: ASSSTTTYNNEQF

J: TRBJ2-7
V: TRBV11-3
CDR3: ASSLRPGGSYEQY

J: TRBJ2-3
V: TRBV5-4
CDR3: ASSLEGANTQY

J: TRBJ1-1
V: TRBV15
CDR3: ATSKGERRTEAF

J: TRBJ2-7
V: TRBV7-9
CDR3: ASSLTGETYEQY

J: TRBJ1-1
V: TRBV9
CDR3: ASSSTGVNTEAF

J: TRBJ2-5
V: TRBV18
CDR3: ASSQSPDSVETQY

J: TRBJ2-3
V: TRBV5-1
CDR3: ASSPYTDTQY

J: TRBJ2-1
V: TRBV27
CDR3: ASSLAGAATNEQF

J: TRBJ2-7
V: TRBV6-5
CDR3: ASSPTLAVYEQY

J: TRBJ2-2
V: TRBV5-1
CDR3: ASSLGARDNTGELF

J: TRBJ2-3
V: TRBV6-5
CDR3: ATTRADTQY

J: TRBJ1-2
V: TRBV10-3
CDR3: ATPGTGGRGGYT

J: TRBJ2-7
V: TRBV5-5
CDR3: ASSSRDREERQY

J: TRBJ2-7
V: TRBV5-8
CDR3: ASSPGQGVYEQY

J: TRBJ2-1
V: TRBV25-1
CDR3: ASSEISVVEQF

J: TRBJ1-5
V: TRBV9
CDR3: ASSGSGRDQPQH

J: TRBJ2-3
V: TRBV4-3
CDR3: ASSQDVRERTDTQY

J: TRBJ1-1
V: TRBV10-3
CDR3: AINERGQFNTEAF

J: TRBJ2-5
V: TRBV29-1
CDR3: SVFTSGSSETQY

J: TRBJ1-1
V: TRBV13
CDR3: ASSPRGSTEAF

J: TRBJ1-4
V: TRBV30
CDR3: AWSRGPWEEKLF

J: TRBJ2-7
V: TRBV28
CDR3: ASSTLDRFVAYEQY